Sequencing of this TCR beta chain was carried out in a study of neoadjuvant anti-PD-1 for oral cavity cancer. Clones were sequenced by immunoSEQ multiplex PCR, and TCRdb holds only the in-frame ones, with some missing. The table records tens of thousands of clones, roughly 84% of them present only once. Germline V gene data show CDR1 as MNHNS and CDR2 as SASEGT. V dropped 2 bases and J dropped 8 bases, with 12 bases sitting between them. CDR3 length equals 13 residues. Patients were newly diagnosed with stage II-IVA oral cavity squamous cell carcinoma without prior systemic or radiation treatment. No culture or expansion preceded analysis of these blood cells.

This specimen consisted of PBMCs, obtained before nivolumab (anti-PD-1) treatment. The V call is TRBV6-1, the J call TRBJ1-2; D might be TRBD1 (6 bases). The source of this sequence is a person aged 35-79 years with oral cavity squamous cell carcinoma. The DNA of the CDR3 is TGTGCCAGCAGTGAAATGCAGGGGTGGGGCTACACCTTC. This encodes CASSEMQGWGYTF.